The entry below describes one T cell receptor beta chain. The target of this receptor is not known. No base-level quality is on record; no much larger clone is a single base apart. The method was the immunoSEQ multiplex PCR assay. The multiplex PCR relied on a mix of 60 forward primers for TCR Vbeta segments and 13 reverse primers for TCR Jbeta segments. Amplification of the CDR3 region of rearranged TCR beta genes was performed with a multiplex PCR assay on genomic DNA. On the Illumina HiSeq System, the amplified TCR beta libraries were sequenced as 87-base-pair reads. Per the original workflow: A later analysis tallied 75 million to 95 million unique TCR beta chains across the 666 repertoires, and roughly 11 million of those chains were shared by two or more donors. A nearest-neighbor algorithm error-corrected the raw reads and collapsed the reads into unique sequences, merging closely related sequences to remove PCR and sequencing errors. To assign V, D and J gene segments, CDR3 sequences were aligned to IMGT reference sequences. Each retained sequence needed at least a six-nucleotide match to both a V gene segment and a J gene segment. Rearrangements were classified as productive when the CDR3 lacked stop codons and remained in frame with V and J, and all other rearrangements were classified as non-productive. Following IMGT convention, CDR3 was defined as the stretch from the second conserved V-encoded cysteine up to the conserved J-encoded phenylalanine. In an earlier analysis of approximately 500 of the donors, sequences lacking an unambiguous match to a single V gene segment were excluded. In an earlier analysis of about 590 of the donors, a V segment was called functional when productive rearrangements were above 56.7%, and segregating when the standard deviation between donors exceeded 5%. To diagnose cytomegalovirus status from the catalog of TCR beta chain sequences, a statistical classification framework was built. A later analysis assigned V and J genes by comparing TCR nucleotide sequences with IMGT/GENE-DB human TR gene sequences. Using the TCRdist pipeline, a later analysis assigned CDR3 sequences along with most-parsimonious VDJ recombination scenarios. In a later analysis, every TCR beta chain was defined by the combination of its CDR3 amino acid sequence and its V-gene family, and reads without a unique V-gene family were dropped. To address suspected cross-contamination and a sequencing artifact, a later analysis removed over 500 highly shared, low-generation-probability nucleotide sequences. In a later analysis, a clonal expansion index was calculated for each public chain from normalized within-repertoire ranks of inferred template counts. A later analysis computed generation probabilities with a VDJ recombination model fitted to out-of-frame rearrangements, and checked the results against IGoR. In a later analysis, TCR-TCR, TCR-HLA and TCR-CMV co-occurrence was scored with hypergeometric tests, and a repertoire-size bias correction was applied to TCR pairs. False discovery rates were estimated in a later analysis by permuting HLA or CMV assignments 20 times. In a later analysis, co-occurring TCRs were grouped using DBSCAN, with TCRdist sequence similarity added in when clustering inside HLA-allele-positive subsets. For co-occurrence clustering, repertoires with fewer than 30,000 or more than 120,000 public chains were excluded, along with roughly five repertoires with anomalous nucleotide sharing. TCRdb stores this immuneACCESS table with in-frame sequences only. Part of the clones is absent; in the studies checked, under half of the shortfall reflects unresolved V genes, and no reason is known for the rest. V and J calls and clone size are copied from that table; D and trimming were computed from the DNA. The sample records 100,000 to 150,000 clones, about three quarters of which are singletons. Jointly, the top ten make up 2.5% to 3.5% of the sample.

The cohort was made up of approximately 670 healthy bone marrow donors. At the time of sampling, all cohort members were nominally healthy, though unrecorded immune exposures were likely present. The donor was CMV seropositive and was included in the group of approximately 310 seropositive cohort members. A peripheral blood sample was collected from each donor, and TCR beta sequencing was performed on peripheral blood mononuclear cells. The Qiagen DNeasy Blood Extraction Kit was used to extract genomic DNA from the blood cell samples. These data are taken from a study of cytomegalovirus exposure and HLA in healthy donors (dated by TCRdb to about 2017). General notes on the study: An earlier analysis of roughly 570 of the donors reported 250 to 350 Gb of sequence data and 95 million to 140 million unique TCR beta sequences obtained from some 170 million T cells. About 310 gigabases of sequencing data and 78 million or so unique TCR sequences were included in an early release covering about 700 HLA-typed donors. Among the roughly 370 genotyped donors, more than 70% belonged to the genetic ancestry cluster associated with self-reported Caucasian donors. The study was designed to test whether signatures of past pathogen exposure could be identified by cataloging public T cell receptors. The study used immunosequencing to profile the T cell repertoires of approximately 640 subjects and linked those repertoires to cytomegalovirus serostatus. In addition to the first cohort of 666 subjects, a separate validation cohort of approximately 120 different subjects was used. High-throughput TCR immunosequencing, statistical association of individual TCRs with disease status, and machine learning were combined to predict cytomegalovirus infection status. A later analysis re-examined previously published TCR beta repertoires from 500 to 700 donors and added high-resolution HLA genotyping to investigate patterns of TCR occurrence. Rather than drawing on any new phenotypic data, the later analysis identified candidate immune exposures from TCR beta sequences and the way those sequences occurred across donors. In an earlier analysis of a few hundred of the donors, high-throughput TCR beta sequencing was used to judge whether each TCR beta V gene segment behaved as functional or pseudogenic. Donor age, sex, ethnicity and CMV serostatus were compiled together with the repertoire data. A later genetic analysis used genome-wide SNP genotypes for about 60% of the roughly 700 donors, treating that subset as a discovery cohort. Every repertoire in the discovery cohort had been generated on one and the same sequencing platform. HLA typing included class I and class II loci at four-digit resolution. Typing coverage differed by locus: A, B, C, DRB1 and DQB1 were typed in about 620-640 donors, DQA1 in approximately 520, DPA1 in 600 to 610, and DPB1 in about 450. Roughly five DR-DQ haplotypes were treated as single units for association and clustering because of strong linkage in the cohort. On average, approximately 250,000 unique TCR beta nucleotide sequences were sequenced per donor among 300 to 500 genotyped donors of the cohort, with around 19% of those sequences being non-productive. Here is what the overall study found, with its caveats: In a later analysis, several top co-occurrence clusters were reported to appear linked to parvovirus B19, influenza, CMV and Epstein-Barr virus. The 87-base-pair reads could not distinguish some IMGT-functional V segments, including TRBV6-2 and TRBV6-3, so those segments were excluded. Because HLA typing was unavailable for some donors at each locus, only the typed subset was used in association tests. Specific HLA alleles were associated with 15,000 to 20,000 TCR beta sequences at a false discovery rate of 0.05 in a later analysis. About 17 rarely observed V segments, including chromosome 9 orphons, were excluded from the earlier analysis of about 600 of the donors because counts were too low. The authors suggested that the approach could potentially be generalized to other disease states and immunological phenotypes. The classifier was reported to diagnose cytomegalovirus status with high specificity and sensitivity in both the original cohort and the validation cohort. While some public TCRs were present in many individuals, most TCR sequences turned up only very rarely across donors. A later genetic analysis reported fewer N-insertions in productive TCRs among donors in an Asian-associated ancestry cluster than the roughly 620-donor mean. According to a later analysis, TCR association rates differed among HLA loci, with DRB1 alleles showing the most associated TCRs and HLA-C alleles showing the fewest. In a later analysis, most CMV-associated TCR beta chains were found to appear HLA-restricted, with HLA associations seemingly driven largely by CMV exposure. The cohort was sequenced for TCR beta chains only, and without alpha or paired-chain data the features that could be detected were limited. A further reported finding was that TCR beta sequences accurately predicted the HLA-A and HLA-B alleles for most subjects in the first cohort. In an earlier analysis of fewer than 750 of the donors, most TCR beta V segments were observed in productive rearrangements about 90% or about 30% of the time, broadly matching IMGT annotations. A later analysis found that HLA-associated TCR beta chains were more clonally expanded and had lower generation probabilities than equally common non-associated chains. A total of 164 TCR beta chains were listed by the study as associated with cytomegalovirus. Immune exposure information for the cohort was limited to CMV serostatus. In vitro tests confirmed that three of the cytomegalovirus-associated TCR beta chains recognize cytomegalovirus antigens. Strong co-occurrence of HLA alleles, especially DR and DQ, made assigning TCR associations to individual alleles difficult. In a later genetic analysis, a missense DCLRE1C variant was associated with V-gene and J-gene trimming of TCR beta chains, and the association was replicated in an independent cohort. Linkage disequilibrium might explain the correlated functional status among segregating V segments, but an unknown experimental factor could not be ruled out. Sequencing depth was assumed to be roughly uniform across donors in the presence/absence analyses, though that assumption may not hold. A cluster of highly shared sequence variants was judged likely to be a technical artifact of the sequencing pipeline.

The CDR3 runs 16 residues from the cysteine to the phenylalanine. The only DNA kept is the CDR3, 48 bases in frame from the first base. CDR1 and CDR2 were assigned from the germline V gene (reference sequence) as MNHEY and SMNVEV. The germline V end is reduced by 6 bases and the J end by 5 bases; junction bases left unmatched: 13. Input material: PBMCs. This receptor was identified in a woman aged 40 to 50 in good health and CMV-seropositive. The receptor chain draws on TRBV27 and TRBJ1-5, and TRBD1 aligns with 7 junction nucleotides. For the CDR3, the sequence is CASSRARTGGDQPQHF. Read as DNA, the sequence is TGTGCCAGCAGCCGCGCCCGGACAGGAGGGGATCAGCCCCAGCATTTT.